The present T cell receptor beta chain was sequenced within a study of shared clonotypes between healthy human individuals. As defined, naive CD8 cells were CD45RO-negative and positively selected for CCR7, with terminally differentiated effector memory CD45RA+ cells excluded. Trimming removed 3 bases from V and 8 bases from J, with 23 bases in between. Germline CDR1 and CDR2: ENHRY and SYGVKD. The CDR3 length is 18 residues. Study observations and caveats: In the sorted subsets, rarefaction showed sequencing was incomplete despite large depth.

As concerns this clone: Its antigen is unidentified.

The table came from immunoSEQ multiplex PCR; TCRdb's copy has only in-frame clones and leaves some out. The sample yields about 1,800,000 clones, about 95% seen once. The chain employs TRBV10-3 and TRBJ1-6; D is possibly TRBD1 (5 bases). The sequenced sample was naive CD8+ T cells sorted from blood. The TCR was taken from a man between 18 and 35 years old in good health. Here the CDR3 reads CAISEPQNQGGVDSPLHF. The CDR3 bases are TGTGCCATCAGTGAACCCCAAAATCAGGGAGGAGTGGATTCACCCCTCCACTTT.